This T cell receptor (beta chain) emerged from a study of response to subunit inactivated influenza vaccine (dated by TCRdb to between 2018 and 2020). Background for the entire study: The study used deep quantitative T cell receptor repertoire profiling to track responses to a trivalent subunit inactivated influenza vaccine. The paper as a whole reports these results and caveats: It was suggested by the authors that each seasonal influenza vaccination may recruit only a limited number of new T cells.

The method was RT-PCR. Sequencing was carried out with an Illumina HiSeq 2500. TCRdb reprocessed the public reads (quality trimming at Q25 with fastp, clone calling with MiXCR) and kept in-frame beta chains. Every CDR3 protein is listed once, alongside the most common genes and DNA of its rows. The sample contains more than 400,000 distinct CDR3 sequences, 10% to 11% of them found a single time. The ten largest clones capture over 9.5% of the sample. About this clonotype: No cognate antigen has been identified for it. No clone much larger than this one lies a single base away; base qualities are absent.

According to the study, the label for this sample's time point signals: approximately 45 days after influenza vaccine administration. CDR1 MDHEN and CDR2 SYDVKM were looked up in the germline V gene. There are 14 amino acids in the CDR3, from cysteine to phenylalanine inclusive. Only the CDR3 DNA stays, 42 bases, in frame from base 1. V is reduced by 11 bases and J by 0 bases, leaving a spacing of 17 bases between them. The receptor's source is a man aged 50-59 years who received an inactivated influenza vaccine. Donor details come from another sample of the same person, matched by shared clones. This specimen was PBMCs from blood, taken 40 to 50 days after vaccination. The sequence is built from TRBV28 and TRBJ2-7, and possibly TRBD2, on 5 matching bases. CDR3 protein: CAGAGRPNSYEQYF. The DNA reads TGTGCCGGCGCGGGCAGGCCGAACTCCTACGAGCAGTACTTC.